This T cell receptor beta chain is from a study of yellow fever vaccine responses in identical twins. With regard to this clonotype: As yet, its antigen is unknown.

Overall study results and limits: The authors reported partly convergent, partly personalized vaccine responses in identical twins.

Trimming removed 5 bases from V and 5 bases from J, with 13 bases in between. The CDR3 consists of 14 residues. MiXCR was run by TCRdb on the RT-PCR reads, yielding one entry per CDR3 protein. The sample has about 5,000 distinct CDR3 sequences; 60% to 85% are singletons. Sequencing was performed on T cells from blood (PBMCs), unsorted or a sorted subset (not recorded which), taken before or after yellow fever vaccination (not recorded which). V is TRBV12-3 or TRBV12-4 and J is TRBJ1-5; D possibly corresponds to TRBD1 (5 bases). The receptor was derived from a woman aged 18-29 years who received the yellow fever vaccine. The DNA for the CDR3 is TGTGCCAGCAGTCCCAGGGAAGTAGATCAGCCCCAGCATTTT. Translated: CASSPREVDQPQHF.